The clone carrying this T cell receptor beta chain was found many times. These data originate in a study of T and B cells in COVID-19 patients. This CDR3 comprises 13 residues. Germline V gene sequence: CDR1 LGHNA, CDR2 YNFKEQ. V lost 2 bases and J lost 12; bases outside the gene matches: 5. Blood genomic DNA input for TRB amplification was about 220-500 ng. TRB rearrangements were amplified by multiplex PCR with BIOMED2 TRB-A/B primers. MiXCR, applied by TCRdb to the multiplex PCR reads, yields one record per CDR3 protein. The sample includes approximately 8,000 distinct CDR3 sequences, 20% to 30% of them seen just once.

The clonotype originates from a human donor with active COVID-19. The V gene is TRBV4-2, the J gene TRBJ2-1; 9 bases line up with TRBD1. The sequenced sample was blood. CDR3 loop: CASSQQPDRGQFF. The DNA for the CDR3 is TGTGCCAGCAGCCAACAACCGGACAGGGGGCAGTTCTTC.